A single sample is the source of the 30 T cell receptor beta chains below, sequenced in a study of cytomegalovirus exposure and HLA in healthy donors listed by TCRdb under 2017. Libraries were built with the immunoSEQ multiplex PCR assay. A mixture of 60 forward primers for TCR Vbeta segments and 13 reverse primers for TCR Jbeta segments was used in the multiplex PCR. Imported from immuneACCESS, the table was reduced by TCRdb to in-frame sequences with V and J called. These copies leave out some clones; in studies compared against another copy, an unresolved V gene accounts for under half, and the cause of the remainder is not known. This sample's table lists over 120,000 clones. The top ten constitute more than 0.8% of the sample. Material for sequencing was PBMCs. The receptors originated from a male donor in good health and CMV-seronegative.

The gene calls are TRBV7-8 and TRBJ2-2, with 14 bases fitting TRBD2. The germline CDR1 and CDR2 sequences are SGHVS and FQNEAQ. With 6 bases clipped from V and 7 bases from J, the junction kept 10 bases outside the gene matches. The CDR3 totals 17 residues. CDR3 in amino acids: CASRGGTSGRGIGELFF. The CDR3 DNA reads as TGTGCCAGCAGGGGAGGGACTAGCGGGAGAGGGATCGGGGAGCTGTTTTTT.

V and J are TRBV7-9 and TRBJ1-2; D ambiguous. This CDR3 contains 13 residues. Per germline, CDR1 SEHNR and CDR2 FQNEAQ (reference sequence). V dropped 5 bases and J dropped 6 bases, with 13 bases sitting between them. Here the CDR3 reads CASSRTGANGYTF. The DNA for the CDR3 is TGTGCCAGCAGCCGTACGGGTGCGAATGGCTACACCTTC.

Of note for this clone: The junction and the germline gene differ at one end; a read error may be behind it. CDR3 DNA sequence: TGCGCCAGCAGCCTGGGACTAGCGGCGAGCTCCGACAATGAGCAGTTCTTC. Amino acids: CASSLGLAASSDNEQFF. The chain carries TRBV5-1 and TRBJ2-1; TRBD2 aligns across 11 bases. The CDR3 has 17 residues. Looked up from germline, CDR1 is SGHRS and CDR2 is YFSETQ.

CDR3 residues: CASSPGLNEKLFF. The CDR3 coding sequence is TGTGCCAGCTCACCAGGGCTTAATGAAAAACTGTTTTTT. V gene TRBV18 combines with J gene TRBJ1-4; no definite D call. The length of the CDR3 is 13 residues. Germline V gene lookup returns CDR1 KGHSH and CDR2 LQKENI. The ends were cut back, 2 bases at V and 4 bases at J, with 5 bases in the middle.

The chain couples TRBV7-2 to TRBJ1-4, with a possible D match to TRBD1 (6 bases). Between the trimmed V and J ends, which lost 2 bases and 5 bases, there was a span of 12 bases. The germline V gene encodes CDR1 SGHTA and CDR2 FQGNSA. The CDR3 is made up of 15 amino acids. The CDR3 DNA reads TGTGCCAGCAGCTTAAGGGGGGGCTCGAATGAAAAACTGTTTTTT. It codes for CASSLRGGSNEKLFF.

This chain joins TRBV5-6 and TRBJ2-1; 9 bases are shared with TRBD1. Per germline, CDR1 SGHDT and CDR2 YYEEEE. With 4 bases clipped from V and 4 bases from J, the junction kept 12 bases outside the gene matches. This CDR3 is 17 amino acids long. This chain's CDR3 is CASSNLVGDRVYNEQFF. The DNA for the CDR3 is TGTGCCAGCAGCAACCTCGTAGGGGACAGGGTATACAATGAGCAGTTCTTC.

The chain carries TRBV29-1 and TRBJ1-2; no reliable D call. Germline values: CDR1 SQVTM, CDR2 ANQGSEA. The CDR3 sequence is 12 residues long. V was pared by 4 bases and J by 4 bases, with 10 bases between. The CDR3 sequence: CSVVRQGYGYTF. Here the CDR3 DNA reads TGCAGCGTTGTCAGGCAAGGCTATGGCTACACCTTC.

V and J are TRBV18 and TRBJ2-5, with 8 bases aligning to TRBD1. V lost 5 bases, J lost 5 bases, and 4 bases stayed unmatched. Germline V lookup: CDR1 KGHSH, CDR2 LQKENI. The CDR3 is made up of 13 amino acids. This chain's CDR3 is CASSSDRGETQYF. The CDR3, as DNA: TGTGCCAGCTCATCCGACAGGGGTGAGACCCAGTACTTC.

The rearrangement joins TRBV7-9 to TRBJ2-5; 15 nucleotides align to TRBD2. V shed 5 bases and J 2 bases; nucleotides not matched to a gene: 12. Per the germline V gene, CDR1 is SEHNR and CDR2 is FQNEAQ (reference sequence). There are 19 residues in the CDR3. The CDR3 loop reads CASSLDPGTSGRWQETQYF. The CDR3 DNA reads TGTGCCAGCAGCCTCGACCCCGGGACTAGCGGGAGGTGGCAAGAGACCCAGTACTTC.

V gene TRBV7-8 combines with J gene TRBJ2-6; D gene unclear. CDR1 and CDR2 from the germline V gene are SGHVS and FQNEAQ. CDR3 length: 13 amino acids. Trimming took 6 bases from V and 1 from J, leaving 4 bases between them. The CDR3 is CASSPSGANVLTF. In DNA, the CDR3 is TGTGCCAGCAGTCCTTCTGGGGCCAACGTCCTGACTTTC.

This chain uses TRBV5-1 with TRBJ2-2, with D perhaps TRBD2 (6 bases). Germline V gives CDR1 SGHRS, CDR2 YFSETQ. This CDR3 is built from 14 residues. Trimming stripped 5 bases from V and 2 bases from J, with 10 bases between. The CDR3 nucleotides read TGCGCCAGCAGGGGGGGACTTAACACCGGGGAGCTGTTTTTT. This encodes CASRGGLNTGELFF. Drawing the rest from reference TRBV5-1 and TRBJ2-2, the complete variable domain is KAGVTQTPRYLIKTRGQQVTLSCSPISGHRSVSWYQQTPGQGLQFLFEYFSETQRNKGNFPGRFSGRQFSNSRSEMNVSTLELGDSALYLCASRGGLNTGELFFGEGSRLTVL.

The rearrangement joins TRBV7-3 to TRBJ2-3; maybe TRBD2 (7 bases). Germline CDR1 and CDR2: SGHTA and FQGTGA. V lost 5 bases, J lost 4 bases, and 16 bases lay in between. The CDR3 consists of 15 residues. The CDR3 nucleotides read TGTGCCAGCAGCCTCTCAAGGGGGGGTTCAGATACGCAGTATTTT. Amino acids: CASSLSRGGSDTQYF.

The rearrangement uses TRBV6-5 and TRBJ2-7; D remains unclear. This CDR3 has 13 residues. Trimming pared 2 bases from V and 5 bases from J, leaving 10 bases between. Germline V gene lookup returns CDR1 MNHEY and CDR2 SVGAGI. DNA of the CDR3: TGTGCCAGCAGTTACAAACATGTCCACGAGCAGTACTTC. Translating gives CASSYKHVHEQYF.

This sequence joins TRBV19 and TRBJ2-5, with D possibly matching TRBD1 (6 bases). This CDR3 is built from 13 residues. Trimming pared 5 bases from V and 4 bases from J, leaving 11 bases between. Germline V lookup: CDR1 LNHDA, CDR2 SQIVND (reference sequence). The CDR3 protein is CASSHLTGETQYF. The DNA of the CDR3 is TGTGCCAGTAGTCATTTGACAGGAGAGACCCAGTACTTC.

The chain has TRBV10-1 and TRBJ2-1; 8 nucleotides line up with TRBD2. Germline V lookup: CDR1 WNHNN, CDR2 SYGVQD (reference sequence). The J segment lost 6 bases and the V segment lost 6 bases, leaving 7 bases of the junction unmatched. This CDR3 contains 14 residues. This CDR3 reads CASSAGREGNEQFF. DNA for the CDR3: TGCGCCAGCAGCGCAGGTCGGGAGGGCAATGAGCAGTTCTTC.

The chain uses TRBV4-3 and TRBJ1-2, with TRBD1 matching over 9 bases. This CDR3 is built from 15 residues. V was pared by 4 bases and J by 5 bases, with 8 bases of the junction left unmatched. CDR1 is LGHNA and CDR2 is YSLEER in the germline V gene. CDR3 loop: CASSPRTGDKYGYTF. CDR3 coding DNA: TGCGCCAGCAGCCCGAGGACAGGGGATAAGTATGGCTACACCTTC.

Written as DNA, the CDR3 is TGTGCCAGCAGCCAAGAATGGCGGGGGAATCCCGAGCAGTACTTC. This gives the protein CASSQEWRGNPEQYF. V and J are TRBV14 and TRBJ2-7; 7 positions agree with TRBD2. Per germline, CDR1 SGHDN and CDR2 FVKESK. After removal of 0 bases from V and 6 bases from J, the junction contained 8 bases not matched to a gene. The CDR3 is 15 amino acids.

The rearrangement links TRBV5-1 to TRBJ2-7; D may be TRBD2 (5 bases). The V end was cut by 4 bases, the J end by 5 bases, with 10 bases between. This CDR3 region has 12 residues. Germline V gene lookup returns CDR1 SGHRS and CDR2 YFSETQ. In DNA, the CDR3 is TGCGCCAGCAGCGGGGAGAACAACGAGCAGTACTTC. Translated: CASSGENNEQYF.

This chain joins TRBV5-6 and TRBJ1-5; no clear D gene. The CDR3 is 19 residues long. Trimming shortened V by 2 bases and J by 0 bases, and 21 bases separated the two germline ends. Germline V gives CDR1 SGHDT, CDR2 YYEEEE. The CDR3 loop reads CASSFYGWWEERSNQPQHF. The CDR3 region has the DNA TGTGCCAGCAGCTTTTATGGCTGGTGGGAGGAACGTAGCAATCAGCCCCAGCATTTT.

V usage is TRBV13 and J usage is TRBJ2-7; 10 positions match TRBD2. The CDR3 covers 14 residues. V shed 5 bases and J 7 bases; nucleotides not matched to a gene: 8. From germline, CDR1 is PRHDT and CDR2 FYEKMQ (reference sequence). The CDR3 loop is CASSDRTSGSEQYF. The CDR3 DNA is TGTGCCAGCAGCGACCGGACTAGCGGCTCGGAGCAGTACTTC. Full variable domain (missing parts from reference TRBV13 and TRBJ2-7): AAGVIQSPRHLIKEKRETATLKCYPIPRHDTVYWYQQGPGQDPQFLISFYEKMQSDKGSIPDRFSAQQFSDYHSELNMSSLELGDSALYFCASSDRTSGSEQYFGPGTRLTVT.

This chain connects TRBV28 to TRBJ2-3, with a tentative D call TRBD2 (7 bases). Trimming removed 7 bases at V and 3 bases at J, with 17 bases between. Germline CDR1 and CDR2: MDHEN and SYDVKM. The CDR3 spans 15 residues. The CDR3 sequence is CASTPMGGLTDTQYF. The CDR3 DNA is TGTGCCAGCACCCCCATGGGGGGGCTGACAGATACGCAGTATTTT.

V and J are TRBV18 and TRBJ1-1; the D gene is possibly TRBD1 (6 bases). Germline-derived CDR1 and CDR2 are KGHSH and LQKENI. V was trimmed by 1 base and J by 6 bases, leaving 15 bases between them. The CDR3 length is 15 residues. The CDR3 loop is CASSPLDRSTAEAFF. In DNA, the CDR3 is TGTGCCAGCTCACCACTAGACAGGTCTACCGCTGAAGCTTTCTTT.

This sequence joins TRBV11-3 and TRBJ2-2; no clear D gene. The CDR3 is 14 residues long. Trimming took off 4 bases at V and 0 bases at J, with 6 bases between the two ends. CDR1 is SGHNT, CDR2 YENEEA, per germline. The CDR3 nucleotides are TGTGCCAGCAGCTATTACTCGAACACCGGGGAGCTGTTTTTT. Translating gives CASSYYSNTGELFF.

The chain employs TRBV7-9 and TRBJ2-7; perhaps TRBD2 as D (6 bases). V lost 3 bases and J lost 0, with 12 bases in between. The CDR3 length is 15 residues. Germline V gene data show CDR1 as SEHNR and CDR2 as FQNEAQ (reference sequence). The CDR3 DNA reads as TGTGCCAGCAGCTTGGAGGGGTTGAACTCCTACGAGCAGTACTTC. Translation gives CASSLEGLNSYEQYF. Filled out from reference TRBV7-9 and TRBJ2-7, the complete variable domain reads DTGVSQNPRHKITKRGQNVTFRCDPISEHNRLYWYRQTLGQGPEFLTYFQNEAQLEKSRLLSDRFSAERPKGSFSTLEIQRTEQGDSAMYLCASSLEGLNSYEQYFGPGTRLTVT.

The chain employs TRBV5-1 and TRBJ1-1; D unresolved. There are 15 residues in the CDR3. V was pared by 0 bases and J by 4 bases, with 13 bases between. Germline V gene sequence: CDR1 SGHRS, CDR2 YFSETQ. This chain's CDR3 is CASSLESSVITEAFF. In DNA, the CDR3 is TGCGCCAGCAGCTTGGAAAGTTCGGTCATCACTGAAGCTTTCTTT.

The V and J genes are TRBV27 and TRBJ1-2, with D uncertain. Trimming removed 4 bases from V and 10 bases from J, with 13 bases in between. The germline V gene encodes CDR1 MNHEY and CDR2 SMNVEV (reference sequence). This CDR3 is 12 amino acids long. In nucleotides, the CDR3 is TGTGCCAGCAGTTGGAACGGAGGGTTCTACACCTTC. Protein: CASSWNGGFYTF.

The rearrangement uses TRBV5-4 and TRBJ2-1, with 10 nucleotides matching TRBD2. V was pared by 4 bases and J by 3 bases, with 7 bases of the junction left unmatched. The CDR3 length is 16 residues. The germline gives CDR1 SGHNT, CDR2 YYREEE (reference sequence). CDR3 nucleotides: TGTGCCAGCAGCGGACACCCTAGCGGGAGCTACAATGAGCAGTTCTTC. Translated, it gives CASSGHPSGSYNEQFF.

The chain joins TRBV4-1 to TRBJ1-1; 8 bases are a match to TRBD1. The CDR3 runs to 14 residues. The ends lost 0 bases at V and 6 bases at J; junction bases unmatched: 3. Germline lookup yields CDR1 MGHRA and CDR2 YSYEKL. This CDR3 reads CASSQEQGVPEAFF. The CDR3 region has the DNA TGCGCCAGCAGCCAAGAACAGGGGGTTCCTGAAGCTTTCTTT.

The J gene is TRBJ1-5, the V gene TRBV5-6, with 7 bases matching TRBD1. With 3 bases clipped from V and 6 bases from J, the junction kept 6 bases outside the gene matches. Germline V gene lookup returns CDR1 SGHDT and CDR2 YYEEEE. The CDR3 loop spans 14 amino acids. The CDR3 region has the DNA TGTGCCAGCAGCTCCACAGGGGACGGTCAGCCCCAGCATTTT. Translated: CASSSTGDGQPQHF.

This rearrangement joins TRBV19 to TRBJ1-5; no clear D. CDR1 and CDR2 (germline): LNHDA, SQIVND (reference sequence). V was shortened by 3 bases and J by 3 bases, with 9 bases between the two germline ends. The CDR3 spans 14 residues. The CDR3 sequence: CASSMFRSNQPQHF. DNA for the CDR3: TGTGCCAGTAGTATGTTCAGGTCCAATCAGCCCCAGCATTTT.